A selection of T cell receptor beta chains follows, all from one sample in a study of neoadjuvant anti-PD-1 for oral cavity cancer. Repertoires were generated with immunoSEQ multiplex PCR, while TCRdb's copy carries only in-frame clones and drops some. In the table there are more than 7,000 clones, 60% of which are singletons. The material sequenced was tumor tissue, taken before nivolumab (anti-PD-1) treatment. These TCRs come from a person aged 35-79 years with oral cavity squamous cell carcinoma. Both conserved end residues are part of each CDR3. A D gene is named only where the DNA matches it firmly. Clone size, where shown, is once, few, many, or a class for clones that have expanded.

d_gene | j_gene | abundance | v_gene | CDR3aa | CDR3nt
TRBD2 | TRBJ2-7 | - | TRBV6-5 | CASRAGANYEQYF | TGTGCCAGCAGAGCGGGGGCAAACTACGAGCAGTACTTC
TRBD1 | TRBJ2-7 | few | TRBV2 | CASSEWDRGEQYF | TGTGCCAGCAGTGAATGGGACAGGGGTGAGCAGTACTTC
TRBD2 | TRBJ2-1 | - | TRBV2 | CASSEEAGGRSEQFF | TGTGCCAGCAGTGAGGAAGCGGGGGGGCGTAGTGAGCAGTTCTTC
TRBD2 | TRBJ2-5 | - | TRBV5-1 | CASSLAIAGGEETQYF | TGCGCCAGCAGCTTGGCGATAGCGGGAGGAGAAGAGACCCAGTACTTC
TRBD1 | TRBJ2-1 | - | TRBV28 | CAHRGEQRKDEQFF | TGTGCCCACAGGGGGGAGCAAAGGAAGGATGAGCAGTTCTTC
TRBD1 | TRBJ2-1 | - | TRBV29-1 | CSVPGQRSIWEQFF | TGCAGCGTTCCGGGACAGCGATCCATATGGGAGCAGTTCTTC
- | TRBJ1-1 | - | TRBV5-1 | CASSERPGPWAEAFF | TGCGCCAGCAGCGAAAGGCCGGGGCCCTGGGCTGAAGCTTTCTTT
- | TRBJ1-2 | few | TRBV2 | CASSVGDAGYTF | TGTGCCAGCAGCGTGGGGGACGCTGGCTACACCTTC
- | TRBJ2-5 | - | TRBV10-1 | CASSRGKGSESWETQYF | TGCGCCAGCAGTAGGGGGAAGGGTTCGGAAAGCTGGGAGACCCAGTACTTC
TRBD2 | TRBJ2-2 | - | TRBV2 | CASRGLAGWGGELFF | TGTGCCAGCAGGGGACTAGCGGGATGGGGGGGGGAGCTGTTTTTT
- | TRBJ2-2 | - | TRBV6-4 | CASSQLISGPTNTGELFF | TGTGCCAGCAGCCAACTTATCAGCGGCCCTACGAACACCGGGGAGCTGTTTTTT
TRBD1 | TRBJ1-1 | few | TRBV10-2 | CASSETPGGTEAFF | TGCGCCAGCAGTGAGACCCCAGGGGGAACTGAAGCTTTCTTT
TRBD2 | TRBJ2-1 | - | TRBV10-2 | CASSPGGRGAQGSYNEQFF | TGCGCCAGCAGCCCTGGAGGGCGGGGGGCTCAAGGGTCCTACAATGAGCAGTTCTTC
- | TRBJ2-3 | - | TRBV5-1 | CASSLGDRDTDTQYF | TGCGCCAGCAGCTTAGGAGACAGAGACACAGATACGCAGTATTTT
- | TRBJ1-5 | - | TRBV28 | CASSKMGHSNQPQHF | TGTGCCAGCAGCAAGATGGGACACAGCAATCAGCCCCAGCATTTT
- | TRBJ1-5 | - | TRBV6-5 | CASSRPPDGNQPQHF | TGTGCCAGCAGCCGCCCACCGGACGGCAATCAGCCCCAGCATTTT
TRBD2 | TRBJ2-5 | - | TRBV19 | CASSPGGSQETQYF | TGTGCCAGTAGTCCGGGGGGGTCACAAGAGACCCAGTACTTC
- | TRBJ2-3 | few | TRBV6-6 | CASSYGAGGDTQYF | TGTGCCAGCAGTTACGGAGCGGGCGGGGATACGCAGTATTTT
- | TRBJ1-2 | few | TRBV5-1 | CASSLEAGKYGYTF | TGCGCCAGCAGCTTGGAGGCAGGAAAGTATGGCTACACCTTC
- | TRBJ1-2 | few | TRBV29-1 | CSVVAGAQNYGYTF | TGCAGCGTTGTAGCGGGGGCGCAAAACTATGGCTACACCTTC
TRBD1 | TRBJ2-1 | - | TRBV7-3 | CASSLTSTGSNEQFF | TGTGCCAGCAGTCTTACTTCGACAGGGAGTAATGAGCAGTTCTTC
- | TRBJ1-5 | few | TRBV5-1 | CASSPGGYSNQPQHF | TGCGCCAGCAGTCCCGGGGGGTATAGCAATCAGCCCCAGCATTTT
- | TRBJ2-7 | - | TRBV6-1 | CASSANAGKYF | TGTGCCAGCAGCGCAAACGCTGGGAAGTACTTC
- | TRBJ1-1 | few | TRBV10-1 | CASSRGWNTEAFF | TGCGCCAGCAGTCGGGGATGGAACACTGAAGCTTTCTTT
- | TRBJ2-1 | - | TRBV6-6 | CASSYLTQGYEQFF | TGTGCCAGCAGTTACTTGACCCAGGGCTATGAGCAGTTCTTC
TRBD1 | TRBJ2-2 | - | TRBV19 | CASTGGTGNTGELFF | TGTGCCTCTACAGGGGGGACAGGGAACACCGGGGAGCTGTTTTTT
- | TRBJ2-1 | - | TRBV7-7 | CASSLGTGGQNEQFF | TGTGCCAGCAGCTTAGGGACCGGGGGGCAAAATGAGCAGTTCTTC
- | TRBJ1-3 | - | TRBV19 | CASMGDTSLSGNTIYF | TGTGCCAGTATGGGGGACACCAGCCTCTCTGGAAACACCATATATTTT
TRBD1 | TRBJ2-7 | - | TRBV9 | CASSGGQGRYYEQYF | TGTGCCAGCAGCGGAGGACAGGGAAGATACTACGAGCAGTACTTC
- | TRBJ1-1 | - | TRBV27 | CASSPSFYEAFF | TGTGCCAGCAGTCCCAGCTTCTATGAAGCTTTCTTT
- | TRBJ2-3 | - | TRBV7-3 | CASSPGVIHTDTQYF | TGTGCCAGCAGCCCAGGGGTAATACATACAGATACGCAGTATTTT
- | TRBJ1-4 | few | TRBV5-4 | CASSFGLNNEKLFF | TGTGCCAGCAGCTTCGGACTGAATAATGAAAAACTGTTTTTT
- | TRBJ2-5 | few | TRBV7-6 | CASSSTGAGETQYF | TGTGCCAGCAGCTCTACAGGGGCGGGGGAGACCCAGTACTTC
TRBD1 | TRBJ1-1 | - | TRBV18 | CASSPTRRTGASNTEAFF | TGTGCCAGCTCACCTACCCGGCGGACAGGGGCCTCGAACACTGAAGCTTTCTTT
- | TRBJ1-2 | - | TRBV4-2 | CASSQDPEGGYTF | TGTGCCAGCAGCCAAGATCCCGAGGGGGGCTACACCTTC